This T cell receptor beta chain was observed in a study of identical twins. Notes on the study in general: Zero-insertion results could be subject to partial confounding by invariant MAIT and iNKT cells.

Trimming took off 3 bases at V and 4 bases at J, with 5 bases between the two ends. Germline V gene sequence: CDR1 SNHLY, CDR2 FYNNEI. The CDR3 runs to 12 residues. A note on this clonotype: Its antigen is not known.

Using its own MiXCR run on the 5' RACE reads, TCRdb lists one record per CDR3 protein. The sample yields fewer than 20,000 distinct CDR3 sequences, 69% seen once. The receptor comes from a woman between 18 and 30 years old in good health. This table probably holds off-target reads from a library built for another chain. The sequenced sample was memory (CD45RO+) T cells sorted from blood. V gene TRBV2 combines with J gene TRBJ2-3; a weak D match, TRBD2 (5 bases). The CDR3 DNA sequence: TGTGCCAGCAGTGAGAGGGCAGATACGCAGTATTTT. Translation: CASSERADTQYF.